This TCR beta chain was identified during a study of blood T cell dynamics during melanoma immunotherapy. Regarding the study as a whole: Clones driving repertoire changes may be melanoma-specific or general immune activation.

Stated time point: week 3, after first cycle of checkpoint inhibitor. Note on this clone: Its target is unknown.

This CDR3 has 15 amino acids. The germline V gene has CDR1 LNHDA and CDR2 SQIVND (reference sequence). Trimming cost V 5 bases and J 8 bases; bases outside gene matches: 10. Some clones are missing from TCRdb's copy, which holds only in-frame ones; the method was immunoSEQ multiplex PCR. This table has over 5,500 clones, 81% appearing once. The rearrangement joins TRBV19 to TRBJ2-4, with 9 bases aligning to TRBD1. This TCR was sampled from a human donor with melanoma. This material consisted of blood, taken from a patient treated with checkpoint blockade. CDR3 in amino acids: CASSSYRGRSDIQYF. The CDR3 coding sequence is TGTGCCAGTAGTTCCTACAGGGGGCGGTCAGACATTCAGTACTTC.